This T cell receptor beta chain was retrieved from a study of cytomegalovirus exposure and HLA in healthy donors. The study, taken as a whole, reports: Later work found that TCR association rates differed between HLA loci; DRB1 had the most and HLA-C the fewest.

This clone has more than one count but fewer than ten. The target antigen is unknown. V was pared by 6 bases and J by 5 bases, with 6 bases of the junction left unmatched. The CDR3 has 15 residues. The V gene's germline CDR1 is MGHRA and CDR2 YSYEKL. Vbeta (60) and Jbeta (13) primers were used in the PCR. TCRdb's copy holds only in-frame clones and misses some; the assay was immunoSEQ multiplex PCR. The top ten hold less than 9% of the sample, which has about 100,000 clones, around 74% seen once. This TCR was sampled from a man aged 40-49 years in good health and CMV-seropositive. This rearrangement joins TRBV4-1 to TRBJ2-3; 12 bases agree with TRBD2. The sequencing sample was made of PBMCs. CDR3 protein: CASSSSGRAGDTQYF. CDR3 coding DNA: TGCGCCAGCAGTTCTAGCGGGAGGGCAGGAGATACGCAGTATTTT.